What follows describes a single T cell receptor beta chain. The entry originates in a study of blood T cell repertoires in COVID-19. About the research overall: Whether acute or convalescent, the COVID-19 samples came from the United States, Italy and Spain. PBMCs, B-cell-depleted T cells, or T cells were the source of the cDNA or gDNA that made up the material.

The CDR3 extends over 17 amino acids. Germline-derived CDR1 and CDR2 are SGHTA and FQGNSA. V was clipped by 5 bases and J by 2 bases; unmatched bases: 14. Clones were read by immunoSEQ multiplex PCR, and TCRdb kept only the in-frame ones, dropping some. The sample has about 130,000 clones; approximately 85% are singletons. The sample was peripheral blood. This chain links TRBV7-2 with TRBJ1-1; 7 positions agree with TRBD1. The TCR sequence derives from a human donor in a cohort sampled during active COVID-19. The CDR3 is CASSRGQVLTLNTEAFF. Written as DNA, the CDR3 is TGTGCCAGCAGCCGTGGACAGGTATTAACTTTAAACACTGAAGCTTTCTTT.